The following is a TCR beta chain sequence with its context. Produced via immunoSEQ multiplex PCR; TCRdb's table is partial and in-frame only. The table lists 220,000 or so clones, roughly four fifths of them singletons. This record comes from a study of blood T cell repertoires in COVID-19. Study-wide background: Acute-phase and convalescent COVID-19 samples originated in the United States, Italy and Spain. PBMCs, B-cell-depleted T cells, or T cells were the source of the cDNA or gDNA that made up the material.

Trimming removed 5 bases from V and 8 bases from J; junction bases left unmatched: 8. This CDR3 has 13 amino acids. Germline V gene sequence: CDR1 SGHTA, CDR2 FQGNSA. V and J are TRBV7-2 and TRBJ1-1; TRBD1 aligns across 7 bases. This receptor was obtained from an elderly woman with acute or convalescent COVID-19. The sample consisted of peripheral blood. CDR3 coding DNA: TGTGCCAGCAGCGTGGGACAGTTCTTGGAAGCTTTCTTT. This codes for CASSVGQFLEAFF.